These 20 T cell receptor beta chains were sequenced from one sample in a study of vaccination and CD4 T cells after COVID-19. Sample treatment: 10-day PBMC culture with coronavirus spike peptide pools or control peptides (ViraFEST assay). Cultured CD4+ T-cell DNA underwent Oncomine TCR Beta short-read sequencing. Via MiXCR, TCRdb re-called the PCR reads, giving one row per CDR3 protein. The sample records fewer than 20,000 distinct CDR3 sequences, around half being singletons. These receptors' targets are unknown. Specimen: CD4+ T cells from blood, cultured in vitro. The receptors stem from a human donor who had recovered from COVID-19.

The chain is built from TRBV2 and TRBJ1-1; D uncertain. Trimming pared 6 bases from V and 8 bases from J, leaving 19 bases between. The CDR3 has 14 amino acids. Germline V gene lookup returns CDR1 SNHLY and CDR2 FYNNEI. DNA of the CDR3: TGTGCCAGCAGATCCTCAGGTTTACCGGAGGAAGCTTTCTTT. As protein: CASRSSGLPEEAFF.

This clonotype was picked up a small number of times. This chain connects TRBV12-3 or TRBV12-4 to TRBJ1-1, with D possibly TRBD1 on 6 matching bases. The CDR3 loop spans 14 amino acids. V lost 5 bases, J lost 4 bases, and 14 bases lay in between. The DNA for the CDR3 is TGTGCCAGCAGTACGACAGGCTGGGGCACTGAAGCTTTCTTT. The encoded protein is CASSTTGWGTEAFF.

The rearrangement links TRBV15 to TRBJ2-2, with TRBD2 as a possible D gene (6 bases). The CDR3 has 15 residues. From germline, CDR1 is LNHNV and CDR2 YYDKDF (reference sequence). The V end lost 6 bases, the J end lost 5 bases, and 16 bases lay between the germline ends. The CDR3 region is CATRKGLAGTGELFF. CDR3 coding DNA: TGTGCCACCAGGAAGGGACTTGCGGGGACCGGGGAGCTGTTTTTT.

This rearrangement joins TRBV20-1 to TRBJ1-3; D is possibly TRBD1 (6 bases). The germline V and J ends were trimmed by 3 bases and 3 bases, with 15 bases remaining between them. This CDR3 contains 15 residues. Per the germline V gene, CDR1 is DFQATT and CDR2 is SNEGSKA (reference sequence). The CDR3 DNA sequence: TGCAGTGCTAGTCCCGACAGGAGGAATGGAAACACCATATATTTT. Its protein product is CSASPDRRNGNTIYF.

The chain is built from TRBV2 and TRBJ1-2, with D possibly being TRBD1 (6 bases). Germline CDR1 and CDR2: SNHLY and FYNNEI. CDR3 length: 13 amino acids. Trimming took off 3 bases at V and 8 bases at J, with 13 bases between the two ends. For the CDR3, the DNA is TGTGCCAGCAGTGACTTAGGGGGTGGGGGCTACACCTTC. Translating it yields CASSDLGGGGYTF.

This clonotype occurred once. This chain uses TRBV6-5 with TRBJ1-4; 7 nucleotides match TRBD1. The germline CDR1 and CDR2 sequences are MNHEY and SVGAGI. Unmatched junction bases numbered 5, after V lost 0 bases and J lost 4 bases. There are 16 residues in the CDR3. The CDR3 reads CASSYSTGPINEKLFF. Written as DNA, the CDR3 is TGTGCCAGCAGTTACTCGACAGGGCCCATTAATGAAAAACTGTTTTTT.

This clonotype occurred once. V is TRBV6-1 and J is TRBJ2-7; no reliable D call. Trimming took 5 bases from V and 2 from J, leaving 13 bases between them. The CDR3 extends over 14 amino acids. Germline lookup yields CDR1 MNHNS and CDR2 SASEGT. In DNA form, the CDR3 reads TGTGCCAGCAGTACCCTTGACGGAACCTACGAGCAGTACTTC. This translates into CASSTLDGTYEQYF.

The chain links TRBV27 to TRBJ1-2, with 12 bases identical to TRBD1. The J segment lost 7 bases and the V segment lost 6 bases, leaving 18 bases of the junction unmatched. This CDR3 has 18 amino acids. The germline V gene has CDR1 MNHEY and CDR2 SMNVEV (reference sequence). The CDR3 is CASSYRPGQGAPGTGYTF. DNA of the CDR3: TGTGCCAGCAGCTACAGACCGGGACAGGGGGCTCCGGGGACTGGCTACACCTTC.

The V and J genes are TRBV11-2 and TRBJ2-1; 13 nucleotides match TRBD2. CDR3 length: 18 amino acids. V shed 3 bases, J shed 6 bases, and the junction held 11 bases outside the gene matches. CDR1 is SGHAT, CDR2 FQNNGV, per germline. The CDR3 DNA reads TGTGCCAGCAGCTTGGGGACCCCGGGACTAGCGGGACGCAATGAGCAGTTCTTC. Amino acids: CASSLGTPGLAGRNEQFF.

The chain recombines TRBV27 with TRBJ2-4; D is unclear. The CDR3 sequence is 14 residues long. The germline V and J ends were trimmed by 3 bases and 0 bases, with 6 bases remaining between them. CDR1 and CDR2 from the germline V gene are MNHEY and SMNVEV (reference sequence). This chain's CDR3 is CASSLDLAKNIQYF. The CDR3 DNA sequence: TGTGCCAGCAGTTTGGATCTAGCCAAAAACATTCAGTACTTC.

The gene calls are TRBV28 and TRBJ2-4; a possible D gene is TRBD1 (5 bases). This CDR3 is built from 14 residues. In germline, CDR1 is MDHEN, CDR2 SYDVKM. V was pared by 5 bases and J by 7 bases, with 15 bases between. The CDR3 loop reads CASSLDMGLNIQYF. CDR3 bases: TGTGCCAGCAGTCTGGACATGGGGTTGAACATTCAGTACTTC.

The chain carries TRBV15 and TRBJ1-4; 8 bases fit TRBD1. The CDR3 contains 15 residues. J lost 4 bases, V lost 1 base, and 2 bases had no gene match. Looked up from germline, CDR1 is LNHNV and CDR2 is YYDKDF (reference sequence). In nucleotides, the CDR3 is TGTGCCACCAGCAGAGGGACAGGGTATAATGAAAAACTGTTTTTT. It yields the protein CATSRGTGYNEKLFF. Full variable domain (missing parts from reference TRBV15 and TRBJ1-4): DAMVIQNPRYQVTQFGKPVTLSCSQTLNHNVMYWYQQKSSQAPKLLFHYYDKDFNNEADTPDNFQSRRPNTSFCFLDIRSPGLGDTAMYLCATSRGTGYNEKLFFGSGTQLSVL.

The rearrangement links TRBV29-1 to TRBJ2-2; TRBD1 is a possible D gene (6 bases). CDR1 is SQVTM and CDR2 is ANQGSEA in the germline V gene. Between the trimmed V and J ends, which lost 2 bases and 2 bases, there was a span of 9 bases. The CDR3 is made up of 14 amino acids. CDR3 nucleotide sequence: TGCAGCGTTGAATGGACAGATAACACCGGGGAGCTGTTTTTT. The encoded protein is CSVEWTDNTGELFF.

The rearrangement uses TRBV19 and TRBJ2-6; no reliable D call. Germline V gives CDR1 LNHDA, CDR2 SQIVND (reference sequence). V lost 5 bases and J 0 bases, leaving 17 bases between the germline ends. CDR3 size: 18 residues. The CDR3 DNA reads as TGTGCCAGTAGTCCTCGTCTGGTTACGAGCTCTGGGGCCAACGTCCTGACTTTC. Its translation: CASSPRLVTSSGANVLTF.

CDR3 nucleotides: TGTGCCAGCAGCCAAGGGATGAGGACTGAAGCTTTCTTT. Translating gives CASSQGMRTEAFF. The rearrangement links TRBV14 to TRBJ1-1; D is unclear. The CDR3 is 13 residues long. The V gene lost 1 base and the J gene lost 5 bases, with 8 bases spanning the gap. Germline V lookup: CDR1 SGHDN, CDR2 FVKESK.

This clonotype was recorded only once. V is TRBV24-1 and J is TRBJ2-5, with a possible D match to TRBD1 (5 bases). The germline gives CDR1 KGHDR, CDR2 SFDVKD. Trimming shortened V by 9 bases and J by 5 bases, and 15 bases separated the two germline ends. The CDR3 sequence is 13 residues long. The CDR3: CATLTDVRETQYF. The CDR3 nucleotides read TGTGCCACCCTGACAGACGTAAGGGAGACCCAGTACTTC.

This chain joins TRBV5-4 and TRBJ1-1; 9 bases are shared with TRBD1. With V trimmed by 4 bases and J by 4 bases, 5 bases remained unmatched. Germline CDR1 SGHNT, CDR2 YYREEE (reference sequence). The CDR3 is 14 amino acids. This CDR3 is CASSPGTGRTEAFF. DNA for the CDR3: TGTGCCAGCAGCCCGGGGACAGGGCGCACTGAAGCTTTCTTT.

The CDR3 sequence: CASSSVNIQYF. CDR3 nucleotides: TGTGCCAGCAGCTCGGTAAACATTCAGTACTTC. J is TRBJ2-4 and V is TRBV11-2; the D is unclear. The ends were cut back, 4 bases at V and 6 bases at J, with 4 bases in the middle. The CDR3 is 11 residues long. Germline CDR1 and CDR2: SGHAT and FQNNGV.

A few counts support this clonotype. J is TRBJ1-2 and V is TRBV6-5, with D uncertain. The V gene lost 2 bases and the J gene lost 6 bases, with 7 bases spanning the gap. The germline gives CDR1 MNHEY, CDR2 SVGAGI. The CDR3 totals 12 residues. This CDR3 is CASSYRTHGYTF. Written as DNA, the CDR3 is TGTGCCAGCAGTTACAGGACCCATGGCTACACCTTC.

This chain uses TRBV29-1 with TRBJ2-3, with D uncertain. V lost 1 base and J 0 bases, leaving 5 bases between the germline ends. The CDR3 consists of 13 residues. The germline V gene has CDR1 SQVTM and CDR2 ANQGSEA. CDR3 bases: TGCAGCGTTGAAGCCTCTAGCACAGATACGCAGTATTTT. Translated, it gives CSVEASSTDTQYF.